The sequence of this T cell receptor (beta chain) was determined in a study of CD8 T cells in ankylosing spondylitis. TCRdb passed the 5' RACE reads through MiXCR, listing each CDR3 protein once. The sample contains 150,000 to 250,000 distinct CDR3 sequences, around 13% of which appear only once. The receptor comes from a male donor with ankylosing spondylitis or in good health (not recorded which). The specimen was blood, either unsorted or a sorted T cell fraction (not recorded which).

The CDR3 spells CASSDRDTRDEQYF. CDR3 nucleotides: TGCGCCAGCAGCGACCGGGACACTAGGGACGAGCAGTACTTC. The chain uses TRBV4-1 and TRBJ2-7; perhaps TRBD1 as D (6 bases). The CDR3 totals 14 residues. Germline CDR1 is MGHRA and CDR2 is YSYEKL. V dropped 5 bases and J dropped 5 bases, with 16 bases sitting between them.